Each of the 31 T cell receptor beta chains below was sequenced from the same sample in a study of beta chain features in type 1 diabetes. Expressed TCRB transcripts were sequenced because the entire RNA isolate underwent reverse transcription. Assay used: immunoSEQ multiplex PCR; TCRdb lists only in-frame clones, some missing. This sample has roughly 290,000 clones, with approximately 8% found just once. Source material: central memory CD4+ T cells from blood. These receptors were collected from a woman aged 18-35 years in good health.

This clone was seen many times. V and J are TRBV7-2 and TRBJ2-1, with 8 bases matching TRBD1. CDR3 length equals 14 residues. Germline trimming cut 5 bases from V and 8 bases from J; bases unmatched to any gene: 8. Per the germline V gene, CDR1 is SGHTA and CDR2 is FQGNSA. Here the CDR3 reads CASSATGAAHEQFF. DNA for the CDR3: TGTGCCAGCAGCGCGACAGGGGCCGCCCATGAGCAGTTCTTC.

This clone was recorded many times. The rearrangement links TRBV6-6 to TRBJ1-6; D gene ambiguous. Germline V gene lookup returns CDR1 MNHNY and CDR2 SVGAGI (reference sequence). This CDR3 is built from 14 residues. Trimming took off 3 bases at V and 6 bases at J, with 9 bases between the two ends. CDR3 nucleotides: TGTGCCAGCAGTTATAGCACCACTAATTCACCCCTCCACTTT. This codes for CASSYSTTNSPLHF.

This clone has a handful of counts. The gene calls are TRBV5-1 and TRBJ1-5, with D hard to call. The CDR3 is 15 residues long. The V end lost 0 bases, the J end lost 5 bases, and 12 bases lay between the germline ends. In germline, CDR1 is SGHRS, CDR2 YFSETQ. Written as DNA, the CDR3 is TGCGCCAGCAGCTTGGTCCCTCTCACGGATCAGCCCCAGCATTTT. Residues: CASSLVPLTDQPQHF.

This clone was seen only a few times. The chain has TRBV5-1 and TRBJ2-3, with D possibly TRBD2 on 6 matching bases. The CDR3 is 15 residues long. V was clipped by 1 base and J by 6 bases, with 15 bases between them. The germline gives CDR1 SGHRS, CDR2 YFSETQ. CDR3 amino acids: CASSLRGGDVDTQYF. For the CDR3, the DNA is TGCGCCAGCAGCTTGAGGGGAGGCGATGTGGATACGCAGTATTTT.

Many counts were recorded for this clone. The chain recombines TRBV9 with TRBJ2-2, with D tentatively TRBD1 (5 bases). V was clipped by 4 bases and J by 6 bases, with 16 bases between them. Germline lookup yields CDR1 SGDLS and CDR2 YYNGEE. The CDR3 runs 15 residues. CDR3 in DNA: TGTGCCAGCAGCCCCGTACGCGCAGGGCCCGGGGAGCTGTTTTTT. Amino acid sequence: CASSPVRAGPGELFF.

This clone was seen a few times. The rearrangement uses TRBV6-5 and TRBJ1-1; 7 nucleotides agree with TRBD1. The ends lost 6 bases at V and 2 bases at J; junction bases unmatched: 9. This CDR3 comprises 15 residues. Germline CDR1 is MNHEY and CDR2 is SVGAGI. CDR3 residues: CASRNTGALNTEAFF. CDR3 DNA: TGTGCCAGCAGAAATACAGGGGCACTAAACACTGAAGCTTTCTTT.

This clone was detected many times. This sequence joins TRBV18 and TRBJ2-5, with no clear D. CDR3 length: 15 residues. Germline values: CDR1 KGHSH, CDR2 LQKENI. Trimming removed 0 bases from V and 0 bases from J, with 8 bases in between. The CDR3 DNA reads TGTGCCAGCTCACCACCGAGCCCGAACCAAGAGACCCAGTACTTC. Protein product: CASSPPSPNQETQYF.

This chain connects TRBV2 to TRBJ1-6, with D possibly matching TRBD1 (6 bases). The germline V and J ends were trimmed by 6 bases and 10 bases, with 16 bases remaining between them. Germline V gene sequence: CDR1 SNHLY, CDR2 FYNNEI. The CDR3 is 14 residues long. CDR3 amino acids: CASSFTGLGSPLHF. CDR3 DNA: TGTGCCAGCAGCTTCACAGGGCTTGGGTCACCCCTCCACTTT.

This clone showed up just a few times. The V call is TRBV4-3, the J call TRBJ1-3; D gene uncertain. Looked up from germline, CDR1 is LGHNA and CDR2 is YSLEER. Trimming pared 0 bases from V and 7 bases from J, leaving 7 bases between. CDR3 length: 13 residues. Here the CDR3 reads CASSQDSGNTIYF. In DNA, the CDR3 is TGCGCCAGCAGCCAAGATTCGGGGAACACCATATATTTT.

This clone turned up a few times. V and J are TRBV7-2 and TRBJ1-4; D not resolved. The V end was cut by 10 bases, the J end by 11 bases, with 14 bases between. The CDR3 totals 11 residues. Per the germline V gene, CDR1 is SGHTA and CDR2 is FQGNSA. CDR3 sequence: CATAAGGKLFF. For the CDR3, the DNA is TGTGCCACTGCGGCCGGAGGGAAACTGTTTTTT.

This chain joins TRBV15 and TRBJ2-5; D remains ambiguous. The CDR3 is 12 residues long. Germline CDR1 and CDR2: LNHNV and YYDKDF (reference sequence). Trimming removed 4 bases from V and 5 bases from J, with 8 bases in between. The CDR3 DNA reads TGTGCCACCAGCAAGGTCGAGGAGACCCAGTACTTC. Its protein is CATSKVEETQYF.

The chain carries TRBV7-9 and TRBJ1-1; D call uncertain. Trimming cost V 3 bases and J 1 base, with 9 bases left between them. Germline CDR1 reads SEHNR; CDR2 reads FQNEAQ (reference sequence). The CDR3 has 14 residues. DNA of the CDR3: TGTGCCAGCAGCTTTATGTCCGCGAACACTGAAGCTTTCTTT. Encoded protein: CASSFMSANTEAFF. Based on the CDR3 plus reference TRBV7-9 and TRBJ1-1, the full variable domain is DTGVSQNPRHKITKRGQNVTFRCDPISEHNRLYWYRQTLGQGPEFLTYFQNEAQLEKSRLLSDRFSAERPKGSFSTLEIQRTEQGDSAMYLCASSFMSANTEAFFGQGTRLTVV.

A few counts support this clone. This sequence joins TRBV5-6 and TRBJ2-1; D possibly corresponds to TRBD2 (7 bases). Germline CDR1 reads SGHDT; CDR2 reads YYEEEE. The V and J ends lost 1 base and 0 bases respectively, with 14 bases between them. CDR3 length: 17 residues. The CDR3 is CASSLMTGGYSYNEQFF. CDR3 DNA sequence: TGTGCCAGCAGCTTGATGACGGGGGGCTACTCCTACAATGAGCAGTTCTTC.

V is TRBV7-2 and J is TRBJ1-2, with TRBD1 identical over 8 bases. CDR3 size: 15 residues. The V and J ends lost 5 bases and 8 bases, in that order; junction bases with no gene match: 13. Germline V gene lookup returns CDR1 SGHTA and CDR2 FQGNSA. The CDR3 loop reads CASSTGTGLSGGYTF. The CDR3 DNA reads as TGTGCCAGCAGCACTGGGACAGGACTATCTGGAGGCTACACCTTC.

This clone was picked up many times. The gene calls are TRBV28 and TRBJ2-1, with unresolved D. V was trimmed by 4 bases and J by 4 bases, leaving 5 bases between them. The CDR3 has 12 residues. Germline assignment: CDR1 MDHEN and CDR2 SYDVKM. CDR3 sequence (DNA): TGTGCCAGCAGTTATATTTACAATGAGCAGTTCTTC. It translates to CASSYIYNEQFF.

A few counts support this clone. The V call is TRBV6-1, the J call TRBJ2-1, with TRBD1 matching over 8 bases. The germline CDR1 and CDR2 sequences are MNHNS and SASEGT. The CDR3 runs to 14 residues. J gave up 6 bases and V 5 bases, and 6 bases lay outside the gene matches. The CDR3 DNA follows: TGTGCCAGCAGTAGGACAGGGCCGGTCAATGAGCAGTTCTTC. It codes for CASSRTGPVNEQFF.

The table lists this clone with a few counts. V gene TRBV7-3 combines with J gene TRBJ2-5; 7 bases match TRBD2. Germline V gene lookup returns CDR1 SGHTA and CDR2 FQGTGA. The ends lost 3 bases at V and 2 bases at J; junction bases unmatched: 9. The CDR3 runs 16 residues. CDR3 bases: TGTGCCAGCAGCTTGGGGGTCGCTAGCGGACAAGAGACCCAGTACTTC. This translates into CASSLGVASGQETQYF.

V usage is TRBV6-5 and J usage is TRBJ2-7; maybe TRBD1 (6 bases). The CDR3 is 14 residues long. V was cut by 6 bases and J by 0 bases, with 12 bases left in between. From germline, CDR1 is MNHEY and CDR2 SVGAGI. The CDR3 DNA reads as TGTGCCAGCAGCCCCAACAGGGCCTCCTACGAGCAGTACGTC. Amino acids: CASSPNRASYEQYV.

The chain links TRBV6-5 to TRBJ2-3, with a weak D call TRBD2 (6 bases). The CDR3 covers 13 residues. V lost 6 bases and J lost 4, with 11 bases in between. Germline V CDR1 and CDR2: MNHEY, SVGAGI. CDR3 DNA: TGTGCCAGCAGACCACCGGGGGCAGATACGCAGTATTTT. Amino acid sequence: CASRPPGADTQYF.

This clone appeared many times. The rearrangement links TRBV7-6 to TRBJ1-1; D not certain. Looked up from germline, CDR1 is SGHVS and CDR2 is FNYEAQ. With 1 base removed from V and 1 base from J, the gap between germline ends came to 10 bases. The CDR3 runs 15 residues. The CDR3 reads CASSLVARTNTEAFF. CDR3 nucleotide sequence: TGTGCCAGCAGCTTAGTCGCTAGGACGAACACTGAAGCTTTCTTT.

This clone was seen more than once but under ten times. The chain couples TRBV6-5 to TRBJ2-2; unclear D gene. This CDR3 has 13 amino acids. CDR1 is MNHEY, CDR2 SVGAGI, per germline. Trimming took off 7 bases at V and 6 bases at J, with 12 bases between the two ends. CDR3 nucleotides: TGTGCCAGCACCCTACTTGCAGCCGGGGAGCTGTTTTTT. Its translation is CASTLLAAGELFF.

This clone has at least ten counts. This chain joins TRBV7-2 and TRBJ1-2, with D unclear. CDR3 size: 15 residues. The V and J ends lost 6 bases and 6 bases respectively, with 20 bases between them. The germline V gene has CDR1 SGHTA and CDR2 FQGNSA. DNA of the CDR3: TGTGCCAGCAGTTCTACCGCCGCCGGGCGCAATGGCTACACCTTC. This sequence encodes CASSSTAAGRNGYTF.

V gene TRBV19 combines with J gene TRBJ1-5, with 9 nucleotides matching TRBD1. The V and J ends lost 6 bases and 3 bases, in that order; junction bases with no gene match: 6. The V gene's germline CDR1 is LNHDA and CDR2 SQIVND (reference sequence). This CDR3 has 15 residues. The CDR3 DNA sequence: TGTGCCAGTAGCGATACAGGGGGCATCAATCAGCCCCAGCATTTT. Its protein is CASSDTGGINQPQHF.

The rearrangement uses TRBV19 and TRBJ2-3; TRBD2 matches 7 bases. V was pared by 5 bases and J by 1 base, with 3 bases of the junction left unmatched. This CDR3 is built from 14 residues. The V gene's germline CDR1 is LNHDA and CDR2 SQIVND (reference sequence). CDR3 bases: TGTGCCAGTAGTGCGGGGGACGGCACAGATACGCAGTATTTT. Amino acids: CASSAGDGTDTQYF.

In the case of this clone: Other nucleotide sequences in the sample specify the same CDR3. This chain connects TRBV18 to TRBJ1-1; TRBD1 might be the D (6 bases). The CDR3 runs to 15 residues. V was trimmed by 3 bases and J by 2 bases, leaving 13 bases between them. The germline V gene has CDR1 KGHSH and CDR2 LQKENI. The CDR3 nucleotides are TGTGCCAGCTCACCCCCAAGCAGGGGAAACACTGAAGCTTTCTTT. This encodes CASSPPSRGNTEAFF.

This sequence joins TRBV2 and TRBJ2-1; 11 positions match TRBD2. This CDR3 region has 14 residues. CDR1 and CDR2 (germline): SNHLY, FYNNEI. V dropped 9 bases and J dropped 2; count of bases not matched to a gene: 3. The CDR3 DNA reads TGTGCCAGGGAGACTAGCGGGGCCTACAATGAGCAGTTCTTC. Protein sequence: CARETSGAYNEQFF.

This clone was picked up many times. The V call is TRBV7-9, the J call TRBJ2-3; 12 nucleotides agree with TRBD2. After removal of 4 bases from V and 4 bases from J, the junction contained 6 bases not matched to a gene. Germline CDR1 is SEHNR and CDR2 is FQNEAQ (reference sequence). CDR3 length equals 16 residues. In DNA form, the CDR3 reads TGTGCCAGCAGCTCCAGACTAGCGGGAGAGGCAGATACGCAGTATTTT. Protein sequence: CASSSRLAGEADTQYF.

This clone was recorded a few times. The chain joins TRBV29-1 to TRBJ2-5; 8 bases match TRBD1. The junction had 5 bases not matched to a gene; V was cut back by 7 bases and J by 4 bases. Germline values: CDR1 SQVTM, CDR2 ANQGSEA. The CDR3 is 12 amino acids. The CDR3 bases are TGCAGCGCTGACCAGGGGGCAGAGACCCAGTACTTC. It yields the protein CSADQGAETQYF. The complete variable domain, with remaining parts taken from reference TRBV29-1 and TRBJ2-5, reads SAVISQKPSRDICQRGTSLTIQCQVDSQVTMMFWYRQQPGQSLTLIATANQGSEATYESGFVIDKFPISRPNLTFSTLTVSNMSPEDSSIYLCSADQGAETQYFGPGTRLLVL.

This clone was seen a few times. This rearrangement joins TRBV7-9 to TRBJ2-3, with TRBD2 matching over 8 bases. After removal of 5 bases from V and 5 bases from J, the junction contained 12 bases not matched to a gene. The CDR3 totals 16 residues. From germline, CDR1 is SEHNR and CDR2 FQNEAQ (reference sequence). The CDR3: CASSVRAGGRKDTQYF. The CDR3 nucleotides are TGTGCCAGCAGCGTCCGCGCGGGGGGCCGAAAAGATACGCAGTATTTT.

The chain uses TRBV28 and TRBJ1-1, with D tentatively TRBD1 (5 bases). Germline CDR1 MDHEN, CDR2 SYDVKM. Trimming took 2 bases from V and 1 from J, leaving 5 bases between them. The CDR3 contains 13 residues. This CDR3 is CASSLRGNTEAFF. The CDR3 DNA sequence: TGTGCCAGCAGTTTAAGGGGGAACACTGAAGCTTTCTTT.

The chain joins TRBV29-1 to TRBJ2-3, with D maybe TRBD2 (6 bases). The CDR3 spans 15 residues. Germline CDR1 and CDR2: SQVTM and ANQGSEA. Trimming shortened V by 5 bases and J by 0 bases, and 15 bases separated the two germline ends. CDR3 nucleotide sequence: TGCAGCGTTTTCGGGGGTGGTTTGAGCACAGATACGCAGTATTTT. Translated: CSVFGGGLSTDTQYF.